What follows are 10 T cell receptor beta chains derived from one specimen sequenced in a study of early T cells in non-severe SARS-CoV-2 infection. TCRdb reanalysed the 5' RACE reads using MiXCR and keeps one entry per CDR3 protein. The table includes over 45,000 distinct CDR3 sequences, about 5.6% detected once. The sample consisted of whole blood. The receptors stem from an adult who was a healthcare worker with PCR-confirmed SARS-CoV-2 infection or an uninfected control (not recorded which).

This clonotype was detected ten times or more. Relative to the germline gene, one junction end is altered; a read error may explain this. This sequence joins TRBV29-1 and TRBJ1-5; 7 bases match TRBD1. CDR3 size: 12 residues. Per germline, CDR1 SQVTM and CDR2 ANQGSEA. The DNA for the CDR3 is TGCAGCGTTGGACAGGGCAATCGGCCCCAGCATTTT. It translates to CSVGQGNRPQHF.

The rearrangement uses TRBV7-8 and TRBJ2-1; 13 bases align to TRBD2. Germline CDR1 and CDR2: SGHVS and FQNEAQ. With V trimmed by 4 bases and J by 9 bases, 6 bases remained unmatched. The CDR3 is 15 residues long. The CDR3 reads CASSSTSGGASEQFF. DNA for the CDR3: TGTGCCAGCAGCTCCACTAGCGGGGGGGCGAGTGAGCAGTTCTTC.

The sample holds many counts of this clonotype. V gene TRBV7-9 combines with J gene TRBJ2-7, with D uncertain. Deletions cut 1 base from V and 2 bases from J, with 9 bases between. The CDR3 has 14 residues. Germline V lookup: CDR1 SEHNR, CDR2 FQNEAQ (reference sequence). The CDR3 DNA reads as TGTGCCAGCAGCTTAGTAGGGTTCCCCTACGAGCAGTACTTC. It encodes CASSLVGFPYEQYF.

This clonotype was seen ten or more times. This chain links TRBV28 with TRBJ2-7, with TRBD2 matching 14 bases. V gave up 6 bases and J gave up 3 bases; unmatched junction bases: 4. The CDR3 is 15 residues long. Germline assignment: CDR1 MDHEN and CDR2 SYDVKM. CDR3 DNA sequence: TGTGCCAGCAGCTCCGGGACTAGCGGGAGCTACGAGCAGTACTTC. This sequence encodes CASSSGTSGSYEQYF.

This clonotype was counted at least ten times. J is TRBJ2-6 and V is TRBV15; D possibly corresponds to TRBD2 (6 bases). The germline V gene has CDR1 LNHNV and CDR2 YYDKDF (reference sequence). The CDR3 extends over 18 amino acids. V was clipped by 1 base and J by 0 bases, with 13 bases between them. CDR3 amino acids: CATSRVGGFSSGANVLTF. In DNA form, the CDR3 reads TGTGCCACCAGCAGAGTGGGAGGCTTCAGCTCTGGGGCCAACGTCCTGACTTTC.

CDR3: CASQISGGRTGELFF. For the CDR3, the DNA is TGTGCCAGCCAAATTTCGGGAGGGCGGACCGGGGAGCTGTTTTTT. The genes are TRBV28 and TRBJ2-2; 8 nucleotides match TRBD2. This CDR3 region has 15 residues. The germline V gene has CDR1 MDHEN and CDR2 SYDVKM. Trimming at V came to 8 bases and at J to 5 bases, leaving 10 bases not matched to a gene.

Ten or more counts support this clonotype. The genes are TRBV7-2 and TRBJ1-6, with D possibly matching TRBD1 (5 bases). CDR1 is SGHTA, CDR2 FQGNSA, per germline. CDR3 length: 16 amino acids. V lost 2 bases and J 7 bases, leaving 15 bases between the germline ends. The CDR3 is CASSLLGAYNNSPLHF. The CDR3 DNA reads TGTGCCAGCAGCTTATTAGGGGCCTACAACAATTCACCCCTCCACTTT.

In this sample, this clonotype turned up many times. The chain has TRBV12-3 or TRBV12-4 and TRBJ1-6, with unresolved D. The CDR3 spans 14 residues. V gave up 2 bases and J gave up 9 bases, with 11 bases separating them. CDR3 in DNA: TGTGCCAGCAGTTTAAAGGAGGGAACTTCACCCCTCCACTTT. Encoded protein: CASSLKEGTSPLHF.

CDR3 bases: TGTGCCAGCAGCCCTCATACCGGGACAGGGGGCGAGGGTGGGAGGCAGTACTTC. It yields the protein CASSPHTGTGGEGGRQYF. This chain links TRBV7-6 with TRBJ2-7, with 12 bases matching TRBD1. CDR1 SGHVS and CDR2 FNYEAQ come from the germline V gene. V dropped 5 bases and J dropped 9; count of bases not matched to a gene: 20. The CDR3 is 18 amino acids. Combining the CDR3 with reference TRBV7-6 and TRBJ2-7 gives the whole variable domain GAGVSQSPRYKVTKRGQDVALRCDPISGHVSLYWYRQALGQGPEFLTYFNYEAQQDKSGLPNDRFSAERPEGSISTLTIQRTEQRDSAMYRCASSPHTGTGGEGGRQYFGPGTRLTVT.

This clonotype was seen only a few times. The rearrangement links TRBV4-2 to TRBJ2-3; 13 bases match TRBD2. The J segment lost 9 bases and the V segment lost 4 bases, leaving 4 bases of the junction unmatched. Germline V gene sequence: CDR1 LGHNA, CDR2 YNFKEQ. CDR3 size: 14 residues. The CDR3, as DNA: TGTGCCAGCAGCCTGGGACTAGCGGGACCAACGCAGTATTTT. Amino acids: CASSLGLAGPTQYF.